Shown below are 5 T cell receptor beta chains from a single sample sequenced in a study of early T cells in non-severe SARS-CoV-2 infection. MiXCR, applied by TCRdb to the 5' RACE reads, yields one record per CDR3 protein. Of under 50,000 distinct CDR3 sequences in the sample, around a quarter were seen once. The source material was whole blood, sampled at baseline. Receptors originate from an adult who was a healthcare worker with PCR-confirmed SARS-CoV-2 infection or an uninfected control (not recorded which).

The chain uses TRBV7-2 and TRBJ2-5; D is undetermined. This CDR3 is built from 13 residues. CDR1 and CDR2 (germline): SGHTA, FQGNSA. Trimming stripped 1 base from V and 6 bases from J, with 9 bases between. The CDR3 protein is CASSLGGRQTQYF. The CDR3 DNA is TGTGCCAGCAGCTTAGGAGGAAGACAGACCCAGTACTTC. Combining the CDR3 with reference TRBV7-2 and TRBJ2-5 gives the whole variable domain GAGVSQSPSNKVTEKGKDVELRCDPISGHTALYWYRQSLGQGLEFLIYFQGNSAPDKSGLPSDRFSAERTGGSVSTLTIQRTQQEDSAVYLCASSLGGRQTQYFGPGTRLLVL.

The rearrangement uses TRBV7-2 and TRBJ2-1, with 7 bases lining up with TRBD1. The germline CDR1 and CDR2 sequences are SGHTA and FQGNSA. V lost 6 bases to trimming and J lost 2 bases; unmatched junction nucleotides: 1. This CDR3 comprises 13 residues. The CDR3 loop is CASRQGTYNEQFF. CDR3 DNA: TGTGCCAGCAGACAGGGGACCTACAATGAGCAGTTCTTC.

As DNA, the CDR3 is TGTGCCAGCAGTCCTAATAACGTCCTGACTTTC. Residues: CASSPNNVLTF. The rearrangement uses TRBV7-8 and TRBJ2-6; the D is unclear. The CDR3 spans 11 residues. V was pared by 6 bases and J by 10 bases, with 7 bases between. The V gene's germline CDR1 is SGHVS and CDR2 FQNEAQ.

CDR3 loop: CAISGQGNNEQFF. CDR3 bases: TGTGCCATCAGTGGACAGGGGAACAATGAGCAGTTCTTC. The chain carries TRBV10-3 and TRBJ2-1; 8 positions agree with TRBD1. The CDR3 is 13 residues long. V was clipped by 4 bases and J by 5 bases; unmatched bases: 1. Looked up from germline, CDR1 is ENHRY and CDR2 is SYGVKD.

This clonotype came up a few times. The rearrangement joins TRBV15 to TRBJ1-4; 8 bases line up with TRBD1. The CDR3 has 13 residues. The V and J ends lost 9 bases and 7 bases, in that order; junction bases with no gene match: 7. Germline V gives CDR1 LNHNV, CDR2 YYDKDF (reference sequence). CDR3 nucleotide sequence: TGTGCCACTCGACGCGGACAGGGTGAAAAACTGTTTTTT. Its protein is CATRRGQGEKLFF.